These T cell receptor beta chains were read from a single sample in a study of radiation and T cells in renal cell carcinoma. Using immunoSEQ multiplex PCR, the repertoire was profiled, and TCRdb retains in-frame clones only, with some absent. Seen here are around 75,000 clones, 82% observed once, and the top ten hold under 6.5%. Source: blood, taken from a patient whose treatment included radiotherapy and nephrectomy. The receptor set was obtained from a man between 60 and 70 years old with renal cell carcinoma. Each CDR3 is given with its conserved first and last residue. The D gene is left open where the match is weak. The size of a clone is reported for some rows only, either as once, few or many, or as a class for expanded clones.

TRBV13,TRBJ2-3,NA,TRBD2,CASSRTSGVTDTQYF,TGTGCCAGCAGCCGGACTAGCGGGGTCACAGATACGCAGTATTTT
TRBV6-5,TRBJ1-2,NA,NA,CASSYSGGNYGYTF,TGTGCCAGCAGTTACTCGGGGGGTAACTATGGCTACACCTTC
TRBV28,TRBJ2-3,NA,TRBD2,CATGTSDTDTQYF,TGTGCCACCGGGACTAGCGACACAGATACGCAGTATTTT
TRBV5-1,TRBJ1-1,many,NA,CASSPSLGVGGTEAFF,TGCGCCAGCAGCCCGTCCTTAGGCGTAGGGGGTACTGAAGCTTTCTTT
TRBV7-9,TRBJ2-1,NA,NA,CASSLAGVLVGNEQFF,TGTGCCAGCAGCTTAGCGGGCGTCCTAGTGGGCAATGAGCAGTTCTTC
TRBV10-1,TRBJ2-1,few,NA,CASIGDNTGDEQFF,TGCGCCAGCATAGGGGACAATACAGGCGATGAGCAGTTCTTC
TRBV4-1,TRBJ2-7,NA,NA,CASSQGLGEQYF,TGCGCCAGCAGCCAGGGGTTGGGAGAGCAGTACTTC
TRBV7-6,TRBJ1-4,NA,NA,CASSLRGLDEKLFF,TGTGCCAGCAGCTTAAGGGGCTTGGATGAAAAACTGTTTTTT
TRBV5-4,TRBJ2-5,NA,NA,CASSLAGAQETQYF,TGTGCCAGCAGCTTGGCGGGAGCTCAAGAGACCCAGTACTTC
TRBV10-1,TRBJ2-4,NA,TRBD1,CASSSGGAGNIQYF,TGCGCCAGCAGTTCAGGGGGCGCGGGGAACATTCAGTACTTC